Listed below are T cell receptor beta chains from one sample, sequenced in a study of T cells in Graves' hyperthyroidism and ophthalmopathy. One entry per CDR3 protein, called by TCRdb with MiXCR from the multiplex PCR reads. This sample has a few hundred thousand distinct CDR3 sequences; roughly 15% occur once, and the top ten carry about 5%. The sequenced material came from blood. These receptors came from a woman between 18 and 30 years old with Graves' hyperthyroidism. The CDR3 runs from the conserved cysteine through the conserved F or W. Fields, in order: D gene, V gene, clone size, J gene, CDR3 protein, CDR3 DNA. A D gene is named only where the DNA matches it firmly. Where a row states a size, it is once, few, many or the class of an expanded clone; other rows omit it.

TRBD1	TRBV5-1	many	TRBJ2-5	CASSSGTVKETQYF	TGCGCCAGCAGCTCCGGGACAGTTAAAGAGACCCAGTACTTC
TRBD2	TRBV5-5	few	TRBJ2-1	CASSQPNSGGEQFF	TGTGCCAGCAGCCAACCCAACTCGGGAGGTGAGCAGTTCTTC
TRBD1	TRBV6-9	few	TRBJ1-4	CASSFGTGTEKLFF	TGTGCCAGCAGTTTTGGGACAGGGACGGAAAAACTGTTTTTT
NA	TRBV18	many	TRBJ1-1	CASSPRSGDTEAFF	TGTGCCAGCTCACCACGTAGCGGGGACACTGAAGCTTTCTTT
TRBD2	TRBV6-1	few	TRBJ2-7	CASSSLTSGPYEQYF	TGTGCCAGCAGTTCCCTGACTAGCGGGCCCTACGAGCAGTACTTC
TRBD1	TRBV20-1	NA	TRBJ1-5	CSARDGRQGRDQPQHF	TGCAGTGCTAGAGATGGACGACAGGGAAGGGATCAGCCCCAGCATTTT
TRBD1	TRBV29-1	few	TRBJ2-1	CSALPTTGGSGYNEQFF	TGCAGCGCCCTGCCCACAACAGGGGGATCAGGCTACAATGAGCAGTTCTTC
TRBD1	TRBV11-2	many	TRBJ2-1	CASSLEPGGPKQFF	TGTGCCAGCAGCTTAGAACCAGGGGGCCCCAAGCAGTTCTTC
NA	TRBV5-1	many	TRBJ1-1	CASSRGRGDTEAFF	TGCGCCAGCTCGAGGGGCAGGGGCGACACTGAAGCTTTCTTT
NA	TRBV9	NA	TRBJ1-1	CASSVEARPNTEAFF	TGTGCCAGCAGCGTAGAGGCGAGACCTAACACTGAAGCTTTCTTT
TRBD2	TRBV14	NA	TRBJ2-1	CASSLTSGIHNEQFF	TGTGCCAGCAGCCTTACTAGCGGGATCCACAATGAGCAGTTCTTC
NA	TRBV6-5	many	TRBJ1-5	CASSYSGGLEPQHF	TGTGCCAGCAGTTACTCCGGCGGATTAGAGCCCCAGCATTTT
TRBD2	TRBV15	few	TRBJ2-5	CATSKRRGGEETQYF	TGTGCCACCAGCAAGCGTAGGGGAGGGGAGGAGACCCAGTACTTC
NA	TRBV4-1	NA	TRBJ1-4	CASSQGDSVDEKLFF	TGCGCCAGCAGCCAAGGGGACTCGGTAGATGAAAAACTGTTTTTT
NA	TRBV6-6	many	TRBJ1-2	CASSYSSRYGYTF	TGTGCCAGCAGTTACTCTTCGCGCTATGGCTACACCTTC
TRBD1	TRBV9	NA	TRBJ2-7	CASSSETTGNEQYF	TGTGCCAGCAGCTCTGAGACGACAGGGAACGAGCAGTACTTC
NA	TRBV27	few	TRBJ1-6	CASSSAGVSPLHF	TGTGCCAGCAGTTCTGCTGGGGTTTCACCCCTCCACTTT
NA	TRBV25-1	NA	TRBJ2-2	CASSEQGRSNTGELFF	TGTGCCAGCAGTGAACAAGGACGTTCGAACACCGGGGAGCTGTTTTTT
NA	TRBV12-3/TRBV12-4	many	TRBJ2-5	CASEARTQETQYF	TGTGCCAGCGAGGCCAGGACTCAAGAGACCCAGTACTTC
NA	TRBV19	many	TRBJ1-1	CASSIRQGWKSGTEAFF	TGTGCCAGTAGTATCAGGCAGGGGTGGAAGAGTGGCACTGAAGCTTTCTTT
NA	TRBV5-1	many	TRBJ2-7	CASSLATGEVSYEQYF	TGCGCCAGCAGCTTGGCCACAGGGGAGGTCTCCTACGAGCAGTACTTC
NA	TRBV5-1	many	TRBJ2-5	CASSPVVQETQYF	TGCGCCAGCAGCCCGGTGGTACAAGAGACCCAGTACTTC
NA	TRBV5-1	many	TRBJ2-5	CASSLQSQETQYF	TGCGCCAGCAGCTTGCAGTCTCAAGAGACCCAGTACTTC
NA	TRBV10-3	many	TRBJ1-5	CATSPGGTQPQHF	TGTGCCACCAGTCCGGGGGGCACTCAGCCCCAGCATTTT
TRBD1	TRBV27	many	TRBJ1-4	CASSLGGGGEKLFF	TGTGCCAGCAGTCTAGGGGGCGGAGGTGAAAAACTGTTTTTT
NA	TRBV5-1	many	TRBJ2-1	CASWEDNSYNEQFF	TGCGCCAGCTGGGAGGATAACTCCTACAATGAGCAGTTCTTC
NA	TRBV12-3/TRBV12-4	many	TRBJ2-1	CASSLIDFYNEQFF	TGTGCCAGCAGTTTAATCGACTTTTACAATGAGCAGTTCTTC
NA	TRBV7-3	many	TRBJ2-5	CASSLDDRGTQYF	TGTGCCAGCAGCTTGGACGACCGGGGGACCCAGTACTTC
TRBD2	TRBV5-4	NA	TRBJ2-7	CASSLGLAGLEQYF	TGTGCCAGCAGCTTGGGACTAGCGGGACTCGAGCAGTACTTC
TRBD1	TRBV24-1	many	TRBJ2-2	CATSDPGGTNTGELFF	TGTGCCACCAGTGACCCAGGGGGAACGAACACCGGGGAGCTGTTTTTT
NA	TRBV30	NA	TRBJ1-4	CAWSVGEELFF	TGTGCCTGGAGTGTAGGTGAAGAACTGTTTTTT
TRBD2	TRBV29-1	few	TRBJ2-1	CSVEDGGVPYNEQFF	TGCAGCGTTGAAGACGGGGGGGTACCCTACAATGAGCAGTTCTTC
TRBD1	TRBV7-9	many	TRBJ2-3	CASSFNRGAQYF	TGTGCCAGCAGTTTTAACAGGGGGGCGCAGTATTTT
NA	TRBV30	NA	TRBJ2-7	CAWGGATYEQYF	TGTGCCTGGGGGGGCGCAACCTACGAGCAGTACTTC
NA	TRBV7-9	many	TRBJ2-1	CASSPVGREQFF	TGTGCCAGCAGCCCGGTAGGACGTGAGCAGTTCTTC
TRBD1	TRBV9	NA	TRBJ1-4	CASSGEGTGGEKLFF	TGTGCCAGCAGCGGTGAGGGGACAGGTGGTGAAAAACTGTTTTTT
NA	TRBV18	many	TRBJ1-1	CASSPLLGDTEAFF	TGTGCCAGCTCACCACTTTTGGGGGACACTGAAGCTTTCTTT
TRBD2	TRBV3-1	many	TRBJ2-3	CASSPGRMTDTQYF	TGTGCCAGCAGCCCCGGGAGGATGACAGATACGCAGTATTTT
NA	TRBV20-1	NA	TRBJ2-1	CSALGVASVNEQFF	TGCAGTGCTTTAGGAGTGGCTAGCGTCAATGAGCAGTTCTTC
NA	TRBV20-1	many	TRBJ1-1	CSASVRNTEAFF	TGCAGTGCTAGTGTACGGAACACTGAAGCTTTCTTT
NA	TRBV28	many	TRBJ2-7	CASSRGLSSYEQYF	TGTGCCAGCAGCCGGGGTTTAAGCTCCTACGAGCAGTACTTC